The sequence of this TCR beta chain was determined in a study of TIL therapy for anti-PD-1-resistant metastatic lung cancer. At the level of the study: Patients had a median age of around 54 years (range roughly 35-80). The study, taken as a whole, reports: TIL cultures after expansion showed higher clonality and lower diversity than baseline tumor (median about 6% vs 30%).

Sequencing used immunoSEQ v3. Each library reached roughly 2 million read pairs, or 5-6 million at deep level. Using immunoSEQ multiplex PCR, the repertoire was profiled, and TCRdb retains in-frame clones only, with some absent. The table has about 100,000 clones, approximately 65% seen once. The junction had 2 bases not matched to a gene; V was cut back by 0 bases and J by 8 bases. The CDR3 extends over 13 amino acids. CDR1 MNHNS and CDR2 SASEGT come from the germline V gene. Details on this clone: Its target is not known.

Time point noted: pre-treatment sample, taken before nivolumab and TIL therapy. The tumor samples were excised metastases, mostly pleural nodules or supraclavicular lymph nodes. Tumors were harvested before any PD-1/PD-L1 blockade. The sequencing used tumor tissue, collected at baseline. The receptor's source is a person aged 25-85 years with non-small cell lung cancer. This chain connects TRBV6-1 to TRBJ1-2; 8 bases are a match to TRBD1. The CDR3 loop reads CASSEADRAGYTF. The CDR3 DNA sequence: TGTGCCAGCAGTGAAGCGGACAGGGCCGGCTACACCTTC.